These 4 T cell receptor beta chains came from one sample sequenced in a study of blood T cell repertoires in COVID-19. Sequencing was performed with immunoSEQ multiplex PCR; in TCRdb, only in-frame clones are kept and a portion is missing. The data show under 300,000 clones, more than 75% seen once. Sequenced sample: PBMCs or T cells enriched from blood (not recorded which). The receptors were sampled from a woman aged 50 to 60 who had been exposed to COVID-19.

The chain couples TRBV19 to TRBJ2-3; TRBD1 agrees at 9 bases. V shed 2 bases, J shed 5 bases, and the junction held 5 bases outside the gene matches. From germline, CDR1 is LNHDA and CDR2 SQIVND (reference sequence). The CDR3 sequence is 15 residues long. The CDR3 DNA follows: TGTGCCAGTAGTATACGCACAGGGGGCGAAGATACGCAGTATTTT. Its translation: CASSIRTGGEDTQYF.

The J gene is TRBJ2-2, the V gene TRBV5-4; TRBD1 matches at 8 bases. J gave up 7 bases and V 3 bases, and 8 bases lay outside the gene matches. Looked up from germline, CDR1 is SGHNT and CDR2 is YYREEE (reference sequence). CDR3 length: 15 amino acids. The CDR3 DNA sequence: TGTGCCAGCAGCTCCGGACAGGGCACCGGCGGGGAGCTGTTTTTT. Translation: CASSSGQGTGGELFF. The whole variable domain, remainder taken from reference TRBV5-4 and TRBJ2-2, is ETGVTQSPTHLIKTRGQQVTLRCSSQSGHNTVSWYQQALGQGPQFIFQYYREEENGRGNFPPRFSGLQFPNYSSELNVNALELDDSALYLCASSSGQGTGGELFFGEGSRLTVL.

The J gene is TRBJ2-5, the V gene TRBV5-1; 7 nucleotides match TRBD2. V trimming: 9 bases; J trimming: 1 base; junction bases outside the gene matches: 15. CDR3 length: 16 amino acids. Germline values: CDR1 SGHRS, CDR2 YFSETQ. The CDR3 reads CATQPRPGGVQETQYF. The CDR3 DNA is TGCGCCACCCAACCCCGGCCGGGGGGTGTCCAAGAGACCCAGTACTTC.

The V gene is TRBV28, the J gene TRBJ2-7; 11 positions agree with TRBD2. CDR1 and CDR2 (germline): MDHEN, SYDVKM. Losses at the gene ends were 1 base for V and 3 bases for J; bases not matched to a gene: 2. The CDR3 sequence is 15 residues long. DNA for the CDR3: TGTGCCAGCAGTTTATACGGGACTAGCGGCTACGAGCAGTACTTC. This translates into CASSLYGTSGYEQYF.